These T cell receptor beta chains were read from a single sample in a study of cytomegalovirus exposure and HLA in healthy donors. Profiled with immunoSEQ multiplex PCR; TCRdb holds only in-frame clones, not every one. The sample includes about 93,000 clones, approximately 81% of them seen just once. The source material was PBMCs. The receptors come from a woman between 40 and 50 years old in good health and CMV-seronegative. Each CDR3 is given without its conserved first and last residue. Each record gives: V gene, CDR3 length, J gene, CDR3 protein.

v_gene: TRBV28; len: 11; j_gene: TRBJ1-1; CDR3aa: ASRPVGGAEAF
v_gene: TRBV13; len: 16; j_gene: TRBJ2-3; CDR3aa: ASSTRTSGRDVTDTQY
v_gene: TRBV5-6; len: 9; j_gene: TRBJ1-3; CDR3aa: ASIRGNTIY
v_gene: TRBV5-1; len: 13; j_gene: TRBJ1-1; CDR3aa: ASSYSGTGNTEAF
v_gene: TRBV28; len: 10; j_gene: TRBJ2-3; CDR3aa: ASNRATDTQY
v_gene: TRBV29-1; len: 11; j_gene: TRBJ2-2; CDR3aa: SVLRPFTGELF
v_gene: TRBV5-4; len: 14; j_gene: TRBJ2-7; CDR3aa: ASGLYGGQGYYEQY
v_gene: TRBV7-8; len: 14; j_gene: TRBJ2-3; CDR3aa: ASSLTPGSGTDTQY
v_gene: TRBV5-4; len: 12; j_gene: TRBJ1-1; CDR3aa: ASSLQVPNTEAF
v_gene: TRBV28; len: 10; j_gene: TRBJ2-7; CDR3aa: ASRAPLTLQY
v_gene: TRBV6-5; len: 12; j_gene: TRBJ1-1; CDR3aa: ASSLSGGNTEAF
v_gene: TRBV2; len: 13; j_gene: TRBJ2-7; CDR3aa: ASNSQAIIGGEQY
v_gene: TRBV10-3; len: 11; j_gene: TRBJ2-7; CDR3aa: AITPAGGYEQY
v_gene: TRBV25-1; len: 13; j_gene: TRBJ1-6; CDR3aa: ASSESGPGNSPLH